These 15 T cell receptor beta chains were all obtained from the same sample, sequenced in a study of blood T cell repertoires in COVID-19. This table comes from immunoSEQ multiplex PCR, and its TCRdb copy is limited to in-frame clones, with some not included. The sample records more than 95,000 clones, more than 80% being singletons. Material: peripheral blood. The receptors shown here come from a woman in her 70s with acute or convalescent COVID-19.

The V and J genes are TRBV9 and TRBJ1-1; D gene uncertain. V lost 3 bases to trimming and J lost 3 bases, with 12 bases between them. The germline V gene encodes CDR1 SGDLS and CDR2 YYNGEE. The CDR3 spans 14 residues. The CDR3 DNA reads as TGTGCCAGCAGCGCCCTCCCCGGGGACACTGAAGCTTTCTTT. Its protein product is CASSALPGDTEAFF. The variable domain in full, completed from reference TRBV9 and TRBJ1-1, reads DSGVTQTPKHLITATGQRVTLRCSPRSGDLSVYWYQQSLDQGLQFLIQYYNGEERAKGNILERFSAQQFPDLHSELNLSSLELGDSALYFCASSALPGDTEAFFGQGTRLTVV.

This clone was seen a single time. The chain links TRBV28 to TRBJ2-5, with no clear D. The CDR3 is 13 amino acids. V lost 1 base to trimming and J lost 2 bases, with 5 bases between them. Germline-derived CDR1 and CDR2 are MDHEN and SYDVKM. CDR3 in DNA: TGTGCCAGCAGTTTATATCTACAAGAGACCCAGTACTTC. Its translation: CASSLYLQETQYF.

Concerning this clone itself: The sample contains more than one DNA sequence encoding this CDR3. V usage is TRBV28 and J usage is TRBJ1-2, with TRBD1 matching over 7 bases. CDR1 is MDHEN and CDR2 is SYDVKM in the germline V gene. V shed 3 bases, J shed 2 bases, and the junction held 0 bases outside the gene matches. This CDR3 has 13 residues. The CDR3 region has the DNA TGTGCCAGCAGTTTGACAGGGAACTATGGCTACACCTTC. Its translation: CASSLTGNYGYTF.

CDR3 nucleotides: TGTGCCAGTCGACAACTCGCGAACACCGGGGAGCTGTTTTTT. Encoded protein: CASRQLANTGELFF. The chain is built from TRBV19 and TRBJ2-2; D unclear. CDR1 is LNHDA and CDR2 is SQIVND in the germline V gene (reference sequence). This CDR3 has 14 amino acids. V lost 8 bases and J 0 bases, leaving 10 bases between the germline ends.

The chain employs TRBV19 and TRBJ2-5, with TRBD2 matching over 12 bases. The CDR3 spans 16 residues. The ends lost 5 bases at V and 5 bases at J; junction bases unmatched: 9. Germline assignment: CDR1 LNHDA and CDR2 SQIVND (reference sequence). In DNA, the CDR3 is TGTGCCAGTAGTTGGGGGGGACTAGCGGGCCGGGAGACCCAGTACTTC. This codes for CASSWGGLAGRETQYF.

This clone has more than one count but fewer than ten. The CDR3 protein is CASSIIGTGDIPNTEAFF. DNA for the CDR3: TGTGCCAGTAGTATAATTGGAACCGGGGACATCCCGAACACTGAAGCTTTCTTT. V is TRBV19 and J is TRBJ1-1; tentative D call: TRBD1 (6 bases). Trimming removed 2 bases at V and 1 base at J, with 20 bases between. The CDR3 consists of 18 residues. CDR1 and CDR2 from the germline V gene are LNHDA and SQIVND (reference sequence).

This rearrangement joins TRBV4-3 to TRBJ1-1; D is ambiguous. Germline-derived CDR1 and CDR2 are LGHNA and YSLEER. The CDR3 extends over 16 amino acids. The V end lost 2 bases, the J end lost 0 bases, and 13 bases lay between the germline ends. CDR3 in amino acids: CASSQQRWVMNTEAFF. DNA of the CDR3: TGCGCCAGCAGCCAACAGAGGTGGGTAATGAACACTGAAGCTTTCTTT.

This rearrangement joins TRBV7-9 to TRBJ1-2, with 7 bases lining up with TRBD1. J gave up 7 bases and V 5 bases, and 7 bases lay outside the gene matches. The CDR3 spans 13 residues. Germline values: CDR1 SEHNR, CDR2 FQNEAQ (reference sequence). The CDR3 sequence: CASSPRTGFGYTF. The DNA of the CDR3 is TGTGCCAGCAGCCCTCGGACAGGCTTTGGCTACACCTTC.

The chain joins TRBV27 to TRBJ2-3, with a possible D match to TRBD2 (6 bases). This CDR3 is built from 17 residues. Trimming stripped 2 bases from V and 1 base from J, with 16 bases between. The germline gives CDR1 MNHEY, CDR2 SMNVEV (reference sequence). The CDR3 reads CASSLTLAPLGTDTQYF. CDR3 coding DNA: TGTGCCAGCAGTTTAACCCTAGCGCCCCTCGGCACAGATACGCAGTATTTT.

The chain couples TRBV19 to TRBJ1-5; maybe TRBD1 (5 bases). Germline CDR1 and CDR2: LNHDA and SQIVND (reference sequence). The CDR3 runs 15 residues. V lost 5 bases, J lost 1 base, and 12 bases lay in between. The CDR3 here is CASSALGGSNQPQHF. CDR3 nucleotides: TGTGCCAGTAGTGCCCTTGGGGGGAGCAATCAGCCCCAGCATTTT.

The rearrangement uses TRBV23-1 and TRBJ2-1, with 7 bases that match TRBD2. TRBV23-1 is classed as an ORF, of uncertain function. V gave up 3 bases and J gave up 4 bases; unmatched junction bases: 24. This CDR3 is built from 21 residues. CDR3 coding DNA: TGCGCCAGCAGTCAGAATGCAATCGGCTCGCGGAGCTGGGGAGGGTACAATGAGCAGTTCTTC. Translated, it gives CASSQNAIGSRSWGGYNEQFF.

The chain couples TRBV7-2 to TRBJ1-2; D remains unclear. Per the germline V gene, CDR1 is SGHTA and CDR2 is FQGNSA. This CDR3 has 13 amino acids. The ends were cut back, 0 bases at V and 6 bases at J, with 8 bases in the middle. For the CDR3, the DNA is TGTGCCAGCAGCTTAGCCAACATCCATGGCTACACCTTC. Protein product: CASSLANIHGYTF.

CDR3 loop: CASSLPETKTGGLPNEQFF. The CDR3 DNA reads TGTGCCAGCAGTCTACCCGAGACTAAAACGGGAGGGCTTCCCAATGAGCAGTTCTTC. The chain is built from TRBV28 and TRBJ2-1; 8 bases are a match to TRBD2. Germline V gene sequence: CDR1 MDHEN, CDR2 SYDVKM. The length of the CDR3 is 19 residues. The J segment lost 6 bases and the V segment lost 5 bases, leaving 21 bases of the junction unmatched. The full variable domain, completed using reference TRBV28 and TRBJ2-1, is DVKVTQSSRYLVKRTGEKVFLECVQDMDHENMFWYRQDPGLGLRLIYFSYDVKMKEKGDIPEGYSVSREKKERFSLILESASTNQTSMYLCASSLPETKTGGLPNEQFFGPGTRLTVL.

The CDR3 DNA is TGTGCCAGTAGTATAGAGGCAGGGGGCAACGAGCAGTACTTC. Amino acid sequence: CASSIEAGGNEQYF. This chain uses TRBV19 with TRBJ2-7; 8 bases match TRBD1. The V gene's germline CDR1 is LNHDA and CDR2 SQIVND (reference sequence). With V trimmed by 0 bases and J by 5 bases, 3 bases remained unmatched. The CDR3 is 14 amino acids.

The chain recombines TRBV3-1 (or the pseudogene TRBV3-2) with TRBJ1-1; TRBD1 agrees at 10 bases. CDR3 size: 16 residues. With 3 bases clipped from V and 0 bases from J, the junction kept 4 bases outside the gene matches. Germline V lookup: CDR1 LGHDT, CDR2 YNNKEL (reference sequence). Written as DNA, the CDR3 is TGTGCCAGCAGCCAGGCCGGGACAGGGGTGAACACTGAAGCTTTCTTT. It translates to CASSQAGTGVNTEAFF.